Presented here are 9 T cell receptor beta chains from one specimen sequenced in a study of blood T cells in healthy people across ages (dated by TCRdb to the mid-2010s). The library was produced with 5' RACE. Sequencing relied on an Illumina HiSeq 2500. A second PCR of roughly 6 to 12 cycles was run with a J-beta primer mix and a sample-barcoded 5' primer. In TCRdb, the public reads were trimmed at Q25 with fastp and aligned with MiXCR, with productive beta chains retained. Each entry is one CDR3 protein sequence, shown with its most common DNA and genes. The sample table contains over a million distinct CDR3 sequences; only one count was recorded for about 25% of them. The ten most abundant clones make up around 0.7% of the sample. The sample was also linked to a second study, of T cells of mothers and their children.

The sequenced sample consisted of blood. These receptors came from a girl under 10 years old in good health.

The chain joins TRBV4-3 to TRBJ2-7; TRBD2 is a possible D gene (6 bases). Germline loops: CDR1 LGHNA, CDR2 YSLEER. CDR3 length equals 14 residues. V lost 8 bases, J lost 2 bases, and 16 bases lay in between. The CDR3 bases are TGCGCCAGCGGTTCCTACGGGGGAGCCTACGAGCAGTACTTC. Translating it yields CASGSYGGAYEQYF.

This chain uses TRBV2 with TRBJ2-5; D is unresolved. The CDR3 loop spans 15 amino acids. The germline V gene encodes CDR1 SNHLY and CDR2 FYNNEI. V dropped 4 bases and J dropped 1 base, with 13 bases sitting between them. CDR3 sequence: CASSGMLGSQETQYF. CDR3 nucleotides: TGTGCCAGCAGTGGGATGTTGGGCAGCCAAGAGACCCAGTACTTC.

DNA of the CDR3: TGTGCCAGCTTGGAGCCTAAAACAGGGGAGCTGTTTTTT. Protein: CASLEPKTGELFF. The chain combines TRBV6-5 with TRBJ2-2; D gene uncertain. The CDR3 runs to 13 residues. Germline V gives CDR1 MNHEY, CDR2 SVGAGI. V gave up 8 bases and J gave up 8 bases, with 15 bases separating them.

This clonotype was recorded once. At one of its ends the junction is not consistent with the germline gene, which may arise from a read error. The chain links TRBV14 to TRBJ2-1, with D tentatively TRBD2 (5 bases). Per the germline V gene, CDR1 is SGHDN and CDR2 is FVKESK. The CDR3 consists of 15 residues. Written as DNA, the CDR3 is TGTGTCAGCAGCCCCTCACGGGAAGCGTACAATGAGCAGTTCTTC. It codes for CVSSPSREAYNEQFF.

For this clonotype: The germline gene is not matched at one end of the junction; a read error may be the cause. This chain joins TRBV20-1 and TRBJ2-1; 12 bases match TRBD2. The DNA end favors TRBJ2-5, so the J call may be wrong. Germline V gene data show CDR1 as DFQATT and CDR2 as SNEGSKA (reference sequence). The CDR3 is 15 residues long. For the CDR3, the DNA is TGCGGTGCTACGGACTCTAGCGGGGGGGAAGAGACCCAGTACTTC. As protein: CGATDSSGGEETQYF.

This rearrangement joins TRBV20-1 to TRBJ2-5, with 8 nucleotides matching TRBD2. The CDR3 consists of 16 residues. Looked up from germline, CDR1 is DFQATT and CDR2 is SNEGSKA (reference sequence). V gave up 2 bases and J gave up 2 bases; unmatched junction bases: 10. The CDR3 loop reads CSARNVLAGLQETQYF. The CDR3 DNA sequence: TGCAGTGCTAGAAATGTGCTAGCGGGTCTTCAAGAGACCCAGTACTTC.

The table lists this clonotype with a few counts. The V and J genes are TRBV6-5 and TRBJ1-4; weak D call: TRBD1 (5 bases). The ends were cut back, 2 bases at V and 6 bases at J, with 10 bases in the middle. Per germline, CDR1 MNHEY and CDR2 SVGAGI. There are 14 residues in the CDR3. DNA of the CDR3: TGTGCCAGCAGTTACGGGGGAAGGGATGAAAAACTGTTTTTT. As protein: CASSYGGRDEKLFF.

V is TRBV12-3 or TRBV12-4 and J is TRBJ1-5; 11 bases are shared with TRBD1. The CDR3 sequence is 15 residues long. The V segment lost 4 bases and the J segment 2 bases; nucleotides outside the gene matches: 1. In nucleotides, the CDR3 is TGTGCCAGCAGTTCGGGACAGGGGGGCAATCAGCCCCAGCATTTT. Its protein product is CASSSGQGGNQPQHF.

The chain combines TRBV29-1 with TRBJ1-1, with 7 bases lining up with TRBD1. The V gene's germline CDR1 is SQVTM and CDR2 ANQGSEA. Unmatched junction bases numbered 10, after V lost 5 bases and J lost 7 bases. The CDR3 runs 13 residues. The CDR3 loop is CSVPGTAVDEAFF. The DNA of the CDR3 is TGCAGCGTTCCGGGGACAGCGGTCGATGAAGCTTTCTTT. Complete variable domain (other parts from reference TRBV29-1 and TRBJ1-1): SAVISQKPSRDICQRGTSLTIQCQVDSQVTMMFWYRQQPGQSLTLIATANQGSEATYESGFVIDKFPISRPNLTFSTLTVSNMSPEDSSIYLCSVPGTAVDEAFFGQGTRLTVV.